This T cell receptor (beta chain) was profiled in a study of control samples from healthy donors and cancer patients. TCRdb's copy holds only in-frame clones and misses some; the assay was immunoSEQ multiplex PCR. The sample includes roughly 120,000 clones, more than 80% of them seen just once. The sequenced material came from PBMCs. This TCR was sampled from a woman in her forties or fifties with colorectal cancer.

CDR3 loop: CASSVGLHYEQYF. In nucleotides, the CDR3 is TGTGCCAGCAGTGTTGGGCTCCACTACGAGCAGTACTTC. The chain uses TRBV25-1 and TRBJ2-7; D is uncertain. Germline CDR1 MGHDK, CDR2 SYGVNS. The CDR3 has 13 amino acids. V was pared by 4 bases and J by 3 bases, with 10 bases between.